This note documents a single T cell receptor (beta chain) sequence. Losses at the gene ends were 4 bases for V and 4 bases for J; bases not matched to a gene: 6. Germline values: CDR1 LNHDA, CDR2 SQIVND (reference sequence). The CDR3 length is 14 residues. The sample comes from a study of blood T cell repertoires in COVID-19. TCRdb keeps only in-frame clones here, not all; method: immunoSEQ multiplex PCR. The sample includes about 140,000 clones, 84% seen only once; the top ten take 5% to 7%. The gene calls are TRBV19 and TRBJ1-1, with 7 positions matching TRBD1. The origin of this receptor is a man in his forties with acute COVID-19. The sequencing sample was made of PBMCs or T cells enriched from blood (not recorded which). For the CDR3, the DNA is TGTGCCAGTAGTAGACAGGGAGTAGGCACTGAAGCTTTCTTT. This codes for CASSRQGVGTEAFF.